This TCR beta chain was documented in a study of T cell responses to AZD1222 COVID-19 vaccine. Germline assignment: CDR1 SEHNR and CDR2 FQNEAQ (reference sequence). The V gene end was trimmed by 4 bases and the J gene end by 2 bases; junction bases not matched to a gene: 5. CDR3 size: 15 residues. Notes on this clone: As yet, its antigen is unknown.

Broader study findings: Per reports, nearly half of all spike-specific TCRs target regions that are unmutated in variants. White British ancestry dominated among donors, who included more females, and clonal diversity was possibly underestimated.

Second doses that came at about 4 or about 12 weeks were put together. Generated by immunoSEQ multiplex PCR, the TCRdb table keeps only in-frame clones and is missing some. The data contain roughly 140,000 clones, approximately 90% of them singletons. The clonotype comes from an adult who received the AZD1222 COVID-19 vaccine. The V call is TRBV7-9, the J call TRBJ1-2; 9 bases are a match to TRBD1. Source: peripheral blood, taken 28 days after the second AZD1222 dose. The CDR3, as DNA: TGTGCCAGCAGCTCCGGACAGGGGTGGAACTATGGCTACACCTTC. Translating it yields CASSSGQGWNYGYTF.